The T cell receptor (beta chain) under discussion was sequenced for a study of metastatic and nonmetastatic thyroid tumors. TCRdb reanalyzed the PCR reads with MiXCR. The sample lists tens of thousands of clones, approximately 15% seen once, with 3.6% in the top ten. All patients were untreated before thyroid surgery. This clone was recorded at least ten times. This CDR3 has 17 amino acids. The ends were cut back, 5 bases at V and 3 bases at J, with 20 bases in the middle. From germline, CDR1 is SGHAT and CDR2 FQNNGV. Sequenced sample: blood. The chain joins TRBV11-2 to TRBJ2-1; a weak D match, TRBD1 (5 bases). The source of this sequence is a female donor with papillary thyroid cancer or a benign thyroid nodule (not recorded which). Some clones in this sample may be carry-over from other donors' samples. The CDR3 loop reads CASSPFAVRVFYNEQFF. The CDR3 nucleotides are TGTGCCAGCAGCCCATTCGCCGTCAGGGTTTTCTACAATGAGCAGTTCTTC.